The source of this T cell receptor (beta chain) is a study of regulatory T cells in long-lasting Graves disease. Documented time point: persistent/refractory GD, antithyroid drugs over 5 years with positive TRAb. The authors made the TCR library using RNA they extracted from PBMCs. Arm-PCR of CDR3 regions and iRepertoire HTBI primers were used to build TCR beta libraries. MiXCR was run by TCRdb on the multiplex PCR reads, yielding one entry per CDR3 protein. The data show roughly 490,000 distinct CDR3 sequences, with around a fifth seen just once and around 13% held by the top ten. The CDR3 is 15 amino acids. V was pared by 5 bases and J by 3 bases, with 8 bases of the junction left unmatched. Germline V gene sequence: CDR1 LGHNA, CDR2 YSLEER. This clonotype is a singleton in its sample.

The sequence was collected from a female donor with Graves disease. The V and J genes are TRBV4-3 and TRBJ2-3; 7 bases map to TRBD2. Material: peripheral blood mononuclear cells (PBMCs), obtained when the disease was refractory, from a patient treated with antithyroid drugs. The CDR3 nucleotides are TGCGCCAGCAGCGAAGTGGGGGGGTTAACAGATACGCAGTATTTT. It specifies CASSEVGGLTDTQYF.